This is a list of T cell receptor beta chains from one sample in a study of blood T cell repertoires in COVID-19. The table came from immunoSEQ multiplex PCR; TCRdb's copy has only in-frame clones and leaves some out. The sample records roughly 110,000 clones, 81% being singletons. Sequencing was carried out using peripheral blood. These receptors were collected from a human donor in a cohort sampled during active COVID-19. Both conserved end residues are trimmed from each CDR3. The order of the fields is CDR3 length, clone size, V gene, CDR3 protein. Only part of the rows carry a size: once, few, many, or a class if the clone is expanded.

CDR3 length: 11
clone size: .
V gene: TRBV24-1
CDR3 protein: ATGTGGGYEQY

CDR3 length: 12
clone size: .
V gene: TRBV3-1/TRBV3-2
CDR3 protein: ASSQDRRGGEAF

CDR3 length: 13
clone size: .
V gene: TRBV7-2
CDR3 protein: ASSLGLAPNNEQF

CDR3 length: 11
clone size: few
V gene: TRBV7-2
CDR3 protein: ASRRDRGYEQY

CDR3 length: 14
clone size: .
V gene: TRBV27
CDR3 protein: ASSSLGTSGQETQY

CDR3 length: 17
clone size: many
V gene: TRBV4-1
CDR3 protein: ASSQDRNRGISYHTEAF

CDR3 length: 14
clone size: .
V gene: TRBV7-2
CDR3 protein: ASSLARTGGTDTQY

CDR3 length: 13
clone size: .
V gene: TRBV30
CDR3 protein: AWKSHSLAYDGYT

CDR3 length: 12
clone size: few
V gene: TRBV5-6
CDR3 protein: ASSAAGALQPQH

CDR3 length: 14
clone size: .
V gene: TRBV18
CDR3 protein: ASSPPRDRGPYGYT

CDR3 length: 12
clone size: .
V gene: TRBV4-3
CDR3 protein: ASSQDLMNQPQH

CDR3 length: 13
clone size: .
V gene: TRBV27
CDR3 protein: ASRVGASGANVLT

CDR3 length: 15
clone size: .
V gene: TRBV5-6
CDR3 protein: ASSYRTSGRAYYEQY

CDR3 length: 12
clone size: .
V gene: TRBV5-4
CDR3 protein: ASSFREPNYGYT

CDR3 length: 15
clone size: .
V gene: TRBV4-1
CDR3 protein: ASSQDSESGVTYEQY

CDR3 length: 12
clone size: .
V gene: TRBV5-4
CDR3 protein: ASSSTGGGETQY

CDR3 length: 14
clone size: .
V gene: TRBV27
CDR3 protein: ASSSGTGAFVTEAF

CDR3 length: 16
clone size: .
V gene: TRBV19
CDR3 protein: ASSIAPGSAVSSYEQY

CDR3 length: 13
clone size: .
V gene: TRBV27
CDR3 protein: ASSLRGGANEKLF

CDR3 length: 13
clone size: .
V gene: TRBV6-5
CDR3 protein: ASSRTGTAQETQY

CDR3 length: 14
clone size: .
V gene: TRBV6-5
CDR3 protein: ASSYSRLAGLRVLF

CDR3 length: 14
clone size: .
V gene: TRBV24-1
CDR3 protein: ATSDSQAKYTDTQY

CDR3 length: 9
clone size: .
V gene: TRBV3-1/TRBV3-2
CDR3 protein: ASRPSGEQY

CDR3 length: 12
clone size: .
V gene: TRBV6-2/TRBV6-3
CDR3 protein: ASSSRDRSHEQF